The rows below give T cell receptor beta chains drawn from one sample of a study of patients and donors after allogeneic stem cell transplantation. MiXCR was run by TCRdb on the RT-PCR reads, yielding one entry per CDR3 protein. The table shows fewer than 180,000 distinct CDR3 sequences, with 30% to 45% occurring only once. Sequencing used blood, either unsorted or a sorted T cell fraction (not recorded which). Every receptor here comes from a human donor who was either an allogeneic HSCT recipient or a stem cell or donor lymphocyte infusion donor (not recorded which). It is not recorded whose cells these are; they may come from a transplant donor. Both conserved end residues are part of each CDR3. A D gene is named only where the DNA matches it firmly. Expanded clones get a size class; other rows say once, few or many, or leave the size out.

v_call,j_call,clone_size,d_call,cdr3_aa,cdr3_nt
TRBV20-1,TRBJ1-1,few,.,CSAYRGDTEAFF,TGCAGTGCTTACAGAGGGGACACCGAAGCTTTCTTT
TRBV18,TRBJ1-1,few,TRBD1,CASSPPGTEQAFF,TGTGCCAGCTCACCCCCCGGGACAGAACAAGCTTTCTTT
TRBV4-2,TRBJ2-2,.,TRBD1,CASSPRTGAWTGELFF,TGTGCCAGCAGCCCCCGGACAGGGGCGTGGACCGGGGAGCTGTTTTTT
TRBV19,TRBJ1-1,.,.,CASSIDLWGRTEAFF,TGTGCCAGTAGTATAGATCTCTGGGGACGCACTGAAGCTTTCTTT
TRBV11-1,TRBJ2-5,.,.,CASSGARAGQTSFQETQYF,TGTGCCAGCAGCGGAGCTCGGGCCGGACAGACTAGCTTCCAAGAGACCCAGTACTTC
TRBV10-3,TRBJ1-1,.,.,CAIRGPVNTEAFF,TGTGCCATCAGGGGGCCCGTGAACACTGAAGCTTTCTTT
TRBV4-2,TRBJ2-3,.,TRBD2,CASSQVSGGADTQYF,TGTGCCAGCAGCCAAGTTAGCGGGGGGGCAGATACGCAGTATTTT
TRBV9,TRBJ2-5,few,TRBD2,CASTSGALQQETQYF,TGTGCCAGCACTAGCGGGGCGCTACAACAAGAGACCCAGTACTTC
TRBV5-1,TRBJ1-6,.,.,CASSALQAYNSPLHF,TGCGCCAGCAGCGCCCTACAGGCTTATAATTCACCCCTCCACTTT
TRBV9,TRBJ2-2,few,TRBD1,CASSQDRTDTGELFF,TGTGCCAGCAGCCAGGACAGGACGGACACCGGGGAGCTGTTTTTT
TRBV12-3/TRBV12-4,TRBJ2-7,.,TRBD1,CASSFGTGAEEQYF,TGTGCCAGCAGTTTCGGGACAGGGGCTGAAGAGCAGTACTTC
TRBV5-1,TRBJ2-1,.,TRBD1,CASSVRDRTNEQFF,TGCGCCAGCAGCGTCCGGGACAGGACCAATGAGCAGTTCTTC
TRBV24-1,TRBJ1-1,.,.,CATSDRTEAFF,TGTGCCACCAGTGACCGGACTGAAGCTTTCTTT
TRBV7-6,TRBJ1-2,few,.,CASSQPGHRTPNYGYTF,TGTGCCAGCAGTCAACCGGGACATCGGACGCCAAACTATGGCTACACCTTC
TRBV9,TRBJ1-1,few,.,CASSVDPSTNTEAFF,TGTGCCAGCAGCGTAGATCCTTCCACGAACACTGAAGCTTTCTTT
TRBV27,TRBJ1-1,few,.,CASSFDPNTEAFF,TGTGCCAGCAGTTTCGACCCGAACACTGAAGCTTTCTTT
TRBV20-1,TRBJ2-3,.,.,CSGAEPDTQYF,TGCAGTGGGGCGGAGCCAGATACGCAGTATTTT
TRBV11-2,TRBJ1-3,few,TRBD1,CASSLGTGYSTGNTIYF,TGTGCCAGCAGCTTAGGGACAGGGTATTCTACTGGAAACACCATATATTTT
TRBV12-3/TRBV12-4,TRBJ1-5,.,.,CASSFGSGRSSQPQHF,TGTGCCAGCAGTTTCGGTAGCGGCAGATCAAGTCAGCCCCAGCATTTT
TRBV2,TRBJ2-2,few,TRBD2,CASSQSGLSTGELFF,TGTGCCAGCAGCCAATCGGGACTAAGCACCGGGGAGCTGTTTTTT
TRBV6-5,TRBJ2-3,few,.,CASSRRETDTQYF,TGTGCCAGCAGTCGTAGGGAGACAGATACGCAGTATTTT
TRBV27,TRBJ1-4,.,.,CASSPRGATNEKLFF,TGTGCCAGCAGTCCAAGGGGAGCAACTAATGAAAAACTGTTTTTT
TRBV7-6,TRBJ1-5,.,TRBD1,CASSLGTGEDQPQHF,TGTGCCAGCAGCTTAGGGACAGGGGAAGATCAGCCCCAGCATTTT
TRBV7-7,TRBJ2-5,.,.,CASSLGDTKTQYF,TGTGCTAGCAGCTTAGGAGACACAAAGACCCAGTACTTC
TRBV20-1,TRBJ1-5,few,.,CSAHSPGLNQPQHF,TGCAGTGCTCATAGTCCCGGCCTCAATCAGCCCCAGCATTTT
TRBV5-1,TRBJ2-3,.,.,CASSFSSDGHYTDTQYF,TGCGCCAGCAGCTTTTCCTCCGACGGACACTACACAGATACGCAGTATTTT
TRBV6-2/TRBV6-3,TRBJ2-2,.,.,CASCTTRSGELFF,TGTGCCAGCTGTACGACCAGATCCGGGGAGCTGTTTTTT
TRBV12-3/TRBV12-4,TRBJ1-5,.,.,CASSLLIQPQHF,TGTGCCAGCAGTTTACTGATTCAGCCCCAGCATTTT
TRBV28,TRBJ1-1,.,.,CASSLDPGAVTEAFF,TGTGCCAGCAGTTTAGATCCAGGGGCAGTCACTGAAGCTTTCTTT
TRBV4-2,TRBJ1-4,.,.,CASSGRDGEKLFF,TGTGCCAGCAGCGGCCGGGACGGTGAAAAACTGTTTTTT
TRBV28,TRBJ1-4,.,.,CASRPEQGAEKLFF,TGTGCCAGCAGACCGGAACAGGGAGCTGAAAAACTGTTTTTT
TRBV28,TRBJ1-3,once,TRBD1,CASSQGFRGLSGNTIYF,TGTGCCAGCTCACAGGGGTTCAGGGGACTCTCTGGAAACACCATATATTTT
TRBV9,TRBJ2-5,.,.,CASSANRADETQYF,TGTGCCAGCAGCGCCAACAGGGCAGACGAGACCCAGTACTTC
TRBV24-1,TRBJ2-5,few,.,CATSDGRISYQETQYF,TGTGCCACCAGTGATGGGCGGATTTCGTACCAAGAGACCCAGTACTTC
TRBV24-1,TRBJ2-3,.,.,CATSEAAAGGTDTQYF,TGTGCCACCAGTGAAGCCGCAGCAGGGGGCACAGATACGCAGTATTTT
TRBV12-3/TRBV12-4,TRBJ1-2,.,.,CASSTQNYGYTF,TGTGCCAGCAGTACACAGAACTATGGCTACACCTTC
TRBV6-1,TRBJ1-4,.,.,CASIQPTNEKLFF,TGTGCCAGTATTCAGCCAACTAATGAAAAACTGTTTTTT
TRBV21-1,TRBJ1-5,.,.,CASSKLRDRGLYQPQHF,TGTGCCAGCAGCAAGCTCCGGGACAGGGGCTTATATCAGCCCCAGCATTTT
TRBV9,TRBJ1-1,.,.,CASSVLDRSGGAFF,TGTGCCAGCAGCGTTCTTGACAGGTCCGGGGGAGCTTTCTTT
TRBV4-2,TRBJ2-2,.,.,CASSQALLNTGELFF,TGTGCCAGCAGCCAAGCACTCCTGAACACCGGGGAGCTGTTTTTT
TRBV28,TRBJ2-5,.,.,CASATRVVGETQYF,TGTGCCAGCGCGACCAGGGTCGTCGGAGAGACCCAGTACTTC
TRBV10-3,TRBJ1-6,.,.,CAIRDDRNSYNSPLHF,TGTGCCATCAGGGACGACAGAAATAGCTATAATTCACCCCTCCACTTT
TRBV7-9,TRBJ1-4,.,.,CASSPGGAEKLFF,TGTGCCAGCAGCCCCGGGGGGGCTGAAAAACTGTTTTTT
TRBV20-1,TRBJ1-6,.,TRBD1,CSATGTGRGTLHF,TGCAGTGCTACCGGGACAGGGAGGGGAACCCTCCACTTT
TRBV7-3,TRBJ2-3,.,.,CASSPSGGALTDTQYF,TGTGCCAGCAGCCCCAGTGGGGGGGCCCTGACAGATACGCAGTATTTT
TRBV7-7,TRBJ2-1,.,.,CASSLERGNEQFF,TGTGCTAGCAGCTTAGAAAGGGGAAATGAGCAGTTCTTC
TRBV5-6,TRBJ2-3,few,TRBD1,CASRSGTGIDTQYF,TGTGCCAGCAGATCCGGGACAGGGATAGATACGCAGTATTTT
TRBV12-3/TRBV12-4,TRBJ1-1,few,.,CASSNLLEGPKAFF,TGTGCCAGCAGTAACTTACTCGAGGGACCGAAAGCTTTCTTT
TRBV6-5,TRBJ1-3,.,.,CASSYSRQGKAGNTIYF,TGTGCCAGCAGTTACTCGAGGCAGGGGAAGGCTGGAAACACCATATATTTT
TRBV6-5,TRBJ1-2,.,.,CASSYRSGANYGYTF,TGTGCCAGCAGTTACCGGTCAGGGGCTAACTATGGCTACACCTTC
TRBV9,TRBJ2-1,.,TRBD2,CASSVGWTSLNEQFF,TGTGCCAGCAGCGTAGGCTGGACTAGCCTCAATGAGCAGTTCTTC
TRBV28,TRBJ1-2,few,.,CASSRVISGGYTF,TGTGCCAGCAGTCGGGTAATATCGGGTGGCTACACCTTC
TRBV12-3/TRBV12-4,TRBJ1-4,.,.,CASSLGETGSNEKLFF,TGTGCCAGCAGTTTAGGGGAGACAGGTTCGAATGAAAAACTGTTTTTT
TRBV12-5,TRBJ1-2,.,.,CAYTTDTRGYTF,TGTGCTTATACCACTGACACTCGGGGCTACACCTTC
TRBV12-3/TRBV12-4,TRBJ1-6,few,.,CASSFSVGVISPLHF,TGTGCCAGCAGTTTCTCGGTTGGGGTTATTTCACCCCTCCACTTT
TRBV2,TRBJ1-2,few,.,CASSDEKGSRGYTF,TGTGCCAGCAGTGATGAGAAGGGCTCTAGGGGCTACACCTTC
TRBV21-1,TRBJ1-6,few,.,CASSKVGTGSPLHF,.
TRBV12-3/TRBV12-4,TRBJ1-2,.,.,CASSFPSGSTDYTF,TGTGCCAGCAGTTTCCCCTCCGGATCGACAGACTACACCTTC
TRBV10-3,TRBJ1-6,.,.,CAISESGFASPLHF,TGTGCCATCAGTGAGTCTGGGTTCGCCTCACCCCTCCACTTT
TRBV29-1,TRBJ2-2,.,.,CSVGRIEVGTGELFF,TGCAGCGTTGGGCGAATCGAAGTGGGAACCGGGGAGCTGTTTTTT